Listed here are 7 T cell receptor beta chains from one sample, sequenced in a study of T and B cells in COVID-19 patients. TRB rearrangements were amplified by multiplex PCR with BIOMED2 TRB-A/B primers. TCRdb reprocessed the multiplex PCR reads with MiXCR, giving one entry per CDR3 protein. The table records around 12,000 distinct CDR3 sequences, 30% to 35% of them present only once. Each TRB amplification used about 220-500 ng of genomic DNA from blood. Sample: blood. These receptors were taken from a human donor with active COVID-19.

By share, this clonotype counts as medium-sized. The chain couples TRBV19 to TRBJ2-3; D is ambiguous. CDR3 length equals 15 residues. Trimming cost V 0 bases and J 4 bases, with 11 bases left between them. Germline loops: CDR1 LNHDA, CDR2 SQIVND (reference sequence). The CDR3 sequence is CASSIDLSGADTQYF. The CDR3 bases are TGTGCCAGTAGTATAGATCTCTCTGGGGCAGATACGCAGTATTTT. Complete variable domain (other parts from reference TRBV19 and TRBJ2-3): DGGITQSPKYLFRKEGQNVTLSCEQNLNHDAMYWYRQDPGQGLRLIYYSQIVNDFQKGDIAEGYSVSREKKESFPLTVTSAQKNPTAFYLCASSIDLSGADTQYFGPGTRLTVL.

V gene TRBV12-3 or TRBV12-4 combines with J gene TRBJ1-3; D is undetermined. Between the trimmed V and J ends, which lost 6 bases and 5 bases, there was a span of 8 bases. The CDR3 consists of 12 residues. The DNA of the CDR3 is TGTGCCAGCAGATACAACCGAAACACCATATATTTT. Protein: CASRYNRNTIYF.

The rearrangement links TRBV5-6 to TRBJ1-2; D gene ambiguous. In germline, CDR1 is SGHDT, CDR2 YYEEEE. This CDR3 comprises 13 residues. The V end lost 1 base, the J end lost 4 bases, and 8 bases lay between the germline ends. The CDR3 coding sequence is TGTGCCAGCAGCTTGTCATGGTCCTATGGCTACACCTTC. Protein product: CASSLSWSYGYTF. The entire variable domain, with the rest obtained from reference TRBV5-6 and TRBJ1-2, is as follows: DAGVTQSPTHLIKTRGQQVTLRCSPKSGHDTVSWYQQALGQGPQFIFQYYEEEERQRGNFPDRFSGHQFPNYSSELNVNALLLGDSALYLCASSLSWSYGYTFGSGTRLTVV.

Sample share makes this clonotype medium-sized. The chain recombines TRBV5-5 with TRBJ2-6; D remains ambiguous. Deletions cut 3 bases from V and 0 bases from J, with 10 bases between. The CDR3 is made up of 16 amino acids. The germline V gene encodes CDR1 SGHKS and CDR2 YYEKEE (reference sequence). The CDR3 sequence: CASSSRATSGANVLTF. CDR3 in DNA: TGTGCCAGCAGCTCCCGAGCCACCTCTGGGGCCAACGTCCTGACTTTC.

This clonotype is medium-sized by share. V is TRBV5-4 and J is TRBJ2-5; unclear D gene. The V gene's germline CDR1 is SGHNT and CDR2 YYREEE (reference sequence). The CDR3 runs to 14 residues. Between the trimmed V and J ends, which lost 7 bases and 5 bases, there was a span of 18 bases. The CDR3 reads CASGPGGERETQYF. DNA of the CDR3: TGTGCCAGCGGCCCTGGTGGAGAGCGTGAGACCCAGTACTTC.

The V and J genes are TRBV19 and TRBJ1-5; no clear D gene. V was pared by 7 bases and J by 1 base, with 14 bases between. The germline V gene encodes CDR1 LNHDA and CDR2 SQIVND (reference sequence). The CDR3 runs 15 residues. In DNA, the CDR3 is TGTGCCAGTACTCCCGGACTTTGGAGCAATCAGCCCCAGCATTTT. This codes for CASTPGLWSNQPQHF. Variable domain in full (rest from reference TRBV19 and TRBJ1-5): DGGITQSPKYLFRKEGQNVTLSCEQNLNHDAMYWYRQDPGQGLRLIYYSQIVNDFQKGDIAEGYSVSREKKESFPLTVTSAQKNPTAFYLCASTPGLWSNQPQHFGDGTRLSIL.

By share, this clonotype ranks as medium-sized. The chain recombines TRBV19 with TRBJ2-2; 9 bases are a match to TRBD1. The CDR3 runs to 15 residues. Germline-derived CDR1 and CDR2 are LNHDA and SQIVND (reference sequence). V lost 1 base to trimming and J lost 7 bases; unmatched junction nucleotides: 4. This CDR3 reads CASSIAGTGIGELFF. For the CDR3, the DNA is TGTGCCAGTAGTATAGCCGGGACAGGGATCGGGGAGCTGTTTTTT.